This T cell receptor (beta chain) emerged from a study of blood T cell repertoires in COVID-19. For the study at large: Samples taken during acute and convalescent COVID-19 were collected in the United States, Italy and Spain.

This clone showed up just once. Produced via immunoSEQ multiplex PCR; TCRdb's table is partial and in-frame only. This sample yields about 290,000 clones, of which around 86% are seen a single time; 1.7% belongs to the top ten. Those who participated ranged in age from 18 to 89 years and resided in approximately 23 US areas. Researchers sorted participants into cohorts using their self-reported clinical history. Two negative PCRs, clearance, or symptom resolution had been documented for recovered Cohort 3 donors. Material: PBMCs or T cells enriched from blood (not recorded which). The source is a woman in her 40s who had recovered from COVID-19.

The CDR3 loop reads CATEGQGGYQPQHF. CDR3 bases: TGTGCCACCGAGGGACAGGGGGGTTATCAGCCCCAGCATTTT. The chain uses TRBV15 and TRBJ1-5; 11 bases map to TRBD1. J gave up 5 bases and V 8 bases, and 5 bases lay outside the gene matches. The length of the CDR3 is 14 residues. The V gene's germline CDR1 is LNHNV and CDR2 YYDKDF (reference sequence).